The clone carrying this T cell receptor beta chain was counted a single time. Its cognate antigen is unknown. This entry comes from a study of cytomegalovirus exposure and HLA in healthy donors. The germline CDR1 and CDR2 sequences are MNHEY and SVGAGI. The CDR3 loop spans 14 amino acids. V trimming: 6 bases; J trimming: 2 bases; junction bases outside the gene matches: 4. The PCR employed 60 Vbeta primers together with 13 Jbeta primers. Libraries were prepared by immunoSEQ multiplex PCR; TCRdb keeps only in-frame clonotypes and omits some of them. The sample has about 82,000 clones, 74% seen once; the top ten hold 6.2%. Study observations and caveats: In a later analysis, a genetic analysis reported fewer productive-TCR N-insertions in an Asian-associated ancestry cluster than the cohort average. In an earlier analysis, in 620 or so donors, most V segments appeared productive either ~87% or ~30% of the time. Some segments of the V type, notably TRBV6-2 and TRBV6-3, were excluded as indistinguishable.

The rearrangement uses TRBV6-5 and TRBJ2-5; the match to TRBD1 covers 9 bases. The clonotype originates from a woman aged 45 to 65 in good health and CMV-seropositive. Sequencing was performed on PBMCs. CDR3 nucleotides: TGTGCCAGCAGGAAGACAGGGGGACAAGAGACCCAGTACTTC. Protein sequence: CASRKTGGQETQYF.